The T cell receptor (beta chain) described here comes from a study of blood T cell repertoires in COVID-19. Per germline, CDR1 LNHDA and CDR2 SQIVND (reference sequence). Losses at the gene ends were 7 bases for V and 6 bases for J; bases not matched to a gene: 11. The CDR3 has 15 residues. In this sample, this clone turned up once. Original data processing: Amplifying reference gene primers gave estimates of nucleated cell counts. Assay: immunoSEQ multiplex PCR; the TCRdb copy retains only in-frame clones and omits some. V and J calls plus clone size are reproduced from that table; the DNA served to infer D and trimming. The sample lists over 200,000 clones, around 92% seen once, with roughly 2.7% in the top ten. It was during active infection that Seattle patients were enrolled and then longitudinally followed.

The chain joins TRBV19 to TRBJ2-2; TRBD2 matches 7 bases. The sample was peripheral blood. The TCR comes from a person between 18 and 35 years old with COVID-19, enrolled during active disease. CDR3 nucleotide sequence: TGTGCCAGTACCATATACGGCGGGGGTCCCGGGGAGCTGTTTTTT. It yields the protein CASTIYGGGPGELFF.